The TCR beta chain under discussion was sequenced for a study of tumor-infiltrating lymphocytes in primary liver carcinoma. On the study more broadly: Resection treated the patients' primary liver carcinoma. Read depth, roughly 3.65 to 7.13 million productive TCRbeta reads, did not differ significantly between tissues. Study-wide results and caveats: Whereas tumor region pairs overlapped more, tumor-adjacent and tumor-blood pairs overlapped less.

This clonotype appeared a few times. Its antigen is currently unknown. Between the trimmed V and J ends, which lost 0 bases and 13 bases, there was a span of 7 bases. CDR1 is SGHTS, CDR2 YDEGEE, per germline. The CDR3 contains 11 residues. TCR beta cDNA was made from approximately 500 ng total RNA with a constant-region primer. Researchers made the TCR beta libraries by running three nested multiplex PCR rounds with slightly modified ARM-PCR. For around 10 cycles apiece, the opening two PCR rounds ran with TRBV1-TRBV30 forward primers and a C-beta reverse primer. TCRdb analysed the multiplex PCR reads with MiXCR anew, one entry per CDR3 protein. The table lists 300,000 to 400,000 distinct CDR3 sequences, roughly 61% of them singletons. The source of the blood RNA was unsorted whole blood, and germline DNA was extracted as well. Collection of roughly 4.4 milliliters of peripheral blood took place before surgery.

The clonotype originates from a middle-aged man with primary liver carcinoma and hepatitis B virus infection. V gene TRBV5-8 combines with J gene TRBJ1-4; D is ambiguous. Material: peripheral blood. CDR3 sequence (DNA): TGTGCCAGCAGCTTGGGGGGAGGACTGTTTTTT. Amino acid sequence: CASSLGGGLFF.